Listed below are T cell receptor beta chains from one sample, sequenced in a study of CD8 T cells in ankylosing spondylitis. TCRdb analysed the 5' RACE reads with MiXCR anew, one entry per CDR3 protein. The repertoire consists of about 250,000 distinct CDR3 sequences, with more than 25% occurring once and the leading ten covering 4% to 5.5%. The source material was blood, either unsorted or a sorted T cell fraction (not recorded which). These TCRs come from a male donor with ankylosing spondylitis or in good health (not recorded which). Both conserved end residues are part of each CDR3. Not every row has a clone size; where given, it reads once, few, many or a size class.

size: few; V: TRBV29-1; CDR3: CSVVLRYSYEQYF
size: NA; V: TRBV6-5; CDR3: CASSYGASGGETQYF
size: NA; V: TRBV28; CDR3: CASRPRLVRNEQFF
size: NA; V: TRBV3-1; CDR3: CASSQDPGSTEAFF
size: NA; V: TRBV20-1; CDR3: CSASATGVTEAFF
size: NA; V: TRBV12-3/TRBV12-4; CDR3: CASSTNVNYGYTF
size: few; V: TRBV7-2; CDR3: CASSLGVRDTQYF
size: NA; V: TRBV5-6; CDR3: CASSFYSAGGTNEKLFF
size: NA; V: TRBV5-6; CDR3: CASSLAGTSAFF
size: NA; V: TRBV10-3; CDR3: CAISGTGEGYTF
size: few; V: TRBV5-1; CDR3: CASSRRTGAYEQYF
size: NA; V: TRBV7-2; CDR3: CASSFSGGAFLETQYF
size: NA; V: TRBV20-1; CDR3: CSASADTQYF
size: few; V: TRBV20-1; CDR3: CSATPTSGDTDTQYF
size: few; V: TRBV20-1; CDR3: CSALRGQLNTEAFF
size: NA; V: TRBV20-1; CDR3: CSARSLPRGDEQFF
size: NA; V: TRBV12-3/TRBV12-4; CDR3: CASNWAGGSEAFF
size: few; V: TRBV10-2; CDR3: CASSGQASTDTQYF
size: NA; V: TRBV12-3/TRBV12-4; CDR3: CASRRTGGENTIYF
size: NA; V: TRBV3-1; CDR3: CASSRQKGDVFF
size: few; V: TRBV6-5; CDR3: CASSYSSGVPYEQYF
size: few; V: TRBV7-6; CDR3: CASSPPSGADSRETQYF
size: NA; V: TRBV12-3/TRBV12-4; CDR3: CASSQVRTGRDTEAFF
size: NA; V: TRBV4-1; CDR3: CASSQGDGTGYEQYF
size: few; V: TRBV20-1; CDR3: CSATSGGAATQYF
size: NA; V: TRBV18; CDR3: CASSPPRVGTGGESTEAFF
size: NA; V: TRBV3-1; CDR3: CASSQRTYGYTF